The T cell receptor (beta chain) described here comes from a study of cytomegalovirus exposure and HLA in healthy donors. Across the whole study: The roughly 120 validation repertoires, a later analysis reported, used the same platform as the 666 repertoires from the first cohort. The study, taken as a whole, reports: First-cohort TCR clusters tended to co-occur in the 90 to 150 validation repertoires, a later analysis found. More than 150 TCR beta chains were listed as cytomegalovirus-associated.

Note on this clone: Its antigen is unknown.

Using immunoSEQ multiplex PCR, the repertoire was profiled, and TCRdb retains in-frame clones only, with some absent. The sample consists of tens of thousands of clones, roughly 94% of them appearing once. J lost 3 bases, V lost 5 bases, and 6 bases had no gene match. Germline CDR1 MNHEY, CDR2 SMNVEV (reference sequence). This CDR3 is built from 16 residues. The source is a young man in good health and CMV-seropositive. This chain uses TRBV27 with TRBJ2-1; 11 nucleotides line up with TRBD2. Material for sequencing was PBMCs. CDR3 sequence: CASSPTSGSYYNEQFF. For the CDR3, the DNA is TGTGCCAGCAGTCCTACTAGCGGGAGCTACTACAATGAGCAGTTCTTC.